This T cell receptor (beta chain) was sequenced for a study of blood T cell repertoires in COVID-19. Study in general: PBMCs, B-cell-depleted T cells, or T cells provided the cDNA or gDNA that made up the material.

Those who participated ranged in age from 18 to 89 years and resided in about two dozen US areas. Clones were read by immunoSEQ multiplex PCR, and TCRdb kept only the in-frame ones, dropping some. The sample holds about 220,000 clones, 65% to 85% seen once. The ends lost 5 bases at V and 1 base at J; junction bases unmatched: 3. The CDR3 sequence is 15 residues long. CDR1 is SGHVS, CDR2 FNYEAQ, per germline. The origin of this receptor is a woman aged 55-70 years who had recovered from COVID-19. Sample: PBMCs or T cells enriched from blood (not recorded which). The V and J genes are TRBV7-6 and TRBJ2-7; 12 nucleotides agree with TRBD2. The CDR3 nucleotides are TGTGCCAGCAGCCCGGGACTAGCGGGTTCCTACGAGCAGTACTTC. It encodes CASSPGLAGSYEQYF.